These 9 T cell receptor beta chains were sequenced from one sample in a study of neoadjuvant anti-PD-1 for oral cavity cancer. Generated by immunoSEQ multiplex PCR, the TCRdb table keeps only in-frame clones and is missing some. The sample comprises approximately 14,000 clones, about 69% of which are singletons, and 2.5% to 3% rests with the top ten. The source was PBMCs, collected before nivolumab (anti-PD-1) treatment. These receptors were obtained from a person between 40 and 85 years old with oral cavity squamous cell carcinoma.

The gene calls are TRBV27 and TRBJ1-1; the D is unclear. The germline gives CDR1 MNHEY, CDR2 SMNVEV (reference sequence). The CDR3 runs to 15 residues. Trimming took 0 bases from V and 0 from J, leaving 8 bases between them. The DNA for the CDR3 is TGTGCCAGCAGTTTATCGGTCAGAATGAACACTGAAGCTTTCTTT. Translating gives CASSLSVRMNTEAFF.

The table lists this clone with a few counts. The genes are TRBV29-1 and TRBJ1-1; no clear D. With 5 bases removed from V and 0 bases from J, the gap between germline ends came to 10 bases. The CDR3 runs 13 residues. The V gene's germline CDR1 is SQVTM and CDR2 ANQGSEA. Written as DNA, the CDR3 is TGCAGCGTTATCGTTCACATGAACACTGAAGCTTTCTTT. Protein sequence: CSVIVHMNTEAFF.

The chain is built from TRBV5-1 and TRBJ2-7, with D unclear. CDR1 and CDR2 (germline): SGHRS, YFSETQ. The ends were cut back, 2 bases at V and 3 bases at J, with 12 bases in the middle. The CDR3 is made up of 14 amino acids. CDR3 loop: CASSLNRPGYEQYF. CDR3 DNA: TGCGCCAGCAGCTTAAATCGCCCAGGCTACGAGCAGTACTTC.

V is TRBV27 and J is TRBJ2-7; TRBD1 or TRBD2 may be the D gene (5 bases each). The germline V and J ends were trimmed by 5 bases and 4 bases, with 15 bases remaining between them. From germline, CDR1 is MNHEY and CDR2 SMNVEV (reference sequence). This CDR3 has 14 residues. For the CDR3, the DNA is TGTGCCAGCAGTATAACGGGACCTAGGTACGAGCAGTACTTC. This encodes CASSITGPRYEQYF.

This chain links TRBV2 with TRBJ1-1, with TRBD1 identical over 7 bases. The ends lost 4 bases at V and 4 bases at J; junction bases unmatched: 12. The CDR3 contains 16 residues. Germline V lookup: CDR1 SNHLY, CDR2 FYNNEI. CDR3 nucleotide sequence: TGTGCCAGCAGTGTACAGGGGATTACGGTGATCACTGAAGCTTTCTTT. Residues: CASSVQGITVITEAFF.

The V gene is TRBV27, the J gene TRBJ2-1; perhaps D is TRBD1 or TRBD2 (5 bases each). The CDR3 is made up of 18 amino acids. Trimming took 2 bases from V and 3 from J, leaving 20 bases between them. CDR1 and CDR2 (germline): MNHEY, SMNVEV (reference sequence). As DNA, the CDR3 is TGTGCCAGCAGTTTACCCCGGGGTAGGGGAGTACACTACAATGAGCAGTTCTTC. Protein product: CASSLPRGRGVHYNEQFF.

The V and J genes are TRBV5-1 and TRBJ2-1, with D hard to call. This CDR3 is 13 amino acids long. Trimming removed 5 bases at V and 1 base at J, with 7 bases between. Germline CDR1 is SGHRS and CDR2 is YFSETQ. CDR3 coding DNA: TGCGCCAGCAGAAGGTTTTCCTACAATGAGCAGTTCTTC. This translates into CASRRFSYNEQFF. The full variable domain, with the rest looked up from reference TRBV5-1 and TRBJ2-1, is KAGVTQTPRYLIKTRGQQVTLSCSPISGHRSVSWYQQTPGQGLQFLFEYFSETQRNKGNFPGRFSGRQFSNSRSEMNVSTLELGDSALYLCASRRFSYNEQFFGPGTRLTVL.

The gene calls are TRBV7-8 and TRBJ1-5; maybe TRBD1 (5 bases). The germline V gene has CDR1 SGHVS and CDR2 FQNEAQ. The CDR3 is made up of 15 amino acids. V was shortened by 1 base and J by 5 bases, with 12 bases between the two germline ends. The CDR3 DNA is TGTGCCAGCAGCTTAGGCAGGGTGGGCGATCAGCCCCAGCATTTT. Its protein is CASSLGRVGDQPQHF.

The chain employs TRBV4-1 and TRBJ2-7, with unresolved D. Germline V gene data show CDR1 as MGHRA and CDR2 as YSYEKL. This CDR3 is built from 17 residues. Trimming took 1 base from V and 1 from J, leaving 17 bases between them. This chain's CDR3 is CASSQGFTLSLSYEQYF. In DNA form, the CDR3 reads TGCGCCAGCAGCCAAGGCTTTACCCTCAGCCTTTCCTACGAGCAGTACTTC.